This T cell receptor (beta chain) was recovered during a study of T cell changes during pregnancy in multiple sclerosis. Only in-frame clones appear in the TCRdb table, and some are missing; sequencing was by immunoSEQ multiplex PCR. The sample holds about 100,000 clones, almost 95% seen once. This CDR3 is 15 amino acids long. Trimming removed 4 bases at V and 6 bases at J, with 19 bases between. Per the germline V gene, CDR1 is SGHRS and CDR2 is YFSETQ. The TCR comes from a female donor with multiple sclerosis, enrolled in a pregnancy study. The J gene is TRBJ1-1, the V gene TRBV5-1; D call uncertain. The sample was peripheral blood, taken before pregnancy. CDR3 in amino acids: CASSPTGIGPSEAFF. For the CDR3, the DNA is TGCGCCAGCAGCCCGACGGGAATTGGGCCCTCTGAAGCTTTCTTT. Full variable domain (missing parts from reference TRBV5-1 and TRBJ1-1): KAGVTQTPRYLIKTRGQQVTLSCSPISGHRSVSWYQQTPGQGLQFLFEYFSETQRNKGNFPGRFSGRQFSNSRSEMNVSTLELGDSALYLCASSPTGIGPSEAFFGQGTRLTVV.